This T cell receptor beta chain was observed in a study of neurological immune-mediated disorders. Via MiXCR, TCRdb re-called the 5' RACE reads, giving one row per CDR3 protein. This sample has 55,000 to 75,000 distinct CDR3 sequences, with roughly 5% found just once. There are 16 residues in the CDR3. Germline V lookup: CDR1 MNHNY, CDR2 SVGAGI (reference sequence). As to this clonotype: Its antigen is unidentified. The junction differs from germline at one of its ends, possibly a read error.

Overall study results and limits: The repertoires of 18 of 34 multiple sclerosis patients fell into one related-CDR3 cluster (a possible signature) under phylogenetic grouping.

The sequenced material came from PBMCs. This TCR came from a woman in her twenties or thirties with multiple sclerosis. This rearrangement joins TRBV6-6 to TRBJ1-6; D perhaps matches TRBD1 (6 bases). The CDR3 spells CASSYGAGDWGSPLNF. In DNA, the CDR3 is TGTGCCAGCAGTTACGGGGCAGGGGACTGGGGTTCACCCCTCAACTTT.